This TCR beta chain appears in the sequencing data of a study of T cells in Graves' hyperthyroidism and ophthalmopathy. The V gene's germline CDR1 is SGDLS and CDR2 YYNGEE. Trimming cost V 4 bases and J 4 bases; bases outside gene matches: 7. This CDR3 contains 15 residues. RNA transcripts were the template for amplifying TCR beta CDR3 regions. In the first-round RT-PCR of the TCR CDR3, the HTBI primer set was used. TCRdb called the multiplex PCR reads again in MiXCR, with one record for every CDR3 protein. This sample yields about 290,000 distinct CDR3 sequences, of which about an eighth are seen a single time; approximately 8.6% belongs to the top ten.

This clonotype was sampled from a woman in her thirties with Graves' hyperthyroidism that later progressed to Graves' ophthalmopathy. The J gene is TRBJ1-4, the V gene TRBV9; 7 bases line up with TRBD1. The specimen was blood. The CDR3 is CASSYSGTDNEKLFF. In DNA form, the CDR3 reads TGTGCCAGCAGCTACAGCGGGACAGATAATGAAAAACTGTTTTTT.